Each of the 25 T cell receptor beta chains below was sequenced from the same sample in a study of CD8+ T cells in alopecia areata. Extracted from the samples, RNA was reverse transcribed into cDNA to serve as the sequencing template. Assay used: immunoSEQ multiplex PCR; TCRdb lists only in-frame clones, some missing. The repertoire has 200,000 or so clones, 56% of them found once; the top ten carry over 4%. The sample taken for sequencing was CD8+ T cells sorted from blood. Receptor source: a human donor in good health.

This rearrangement joins TRBV19 to TRBJ1-2, with unresolved D. Trimming removed 3 bases at V and 4 bases at J, with 3 bases between. The germline CDR1 and CDR2 sequences are LNHDA and SQIVND (reference sequence). CDR3 length: 11 amino acids. CDR3 nucleotide sequence: TGTGCCAGTAGTATGTTCTATGGCTACACCTTC. Its translation is CASSMFYGYTF.

V and J are TRBV5-1 and TRBJ1-2; 7 positions match TRBD1. V was clipped by 3 bases and J by 6 bases; unmatched bases: 5. Germline CDR1 reads SGHRS; CDR2 reads YFSETQ. This CDR3 spans 13 amino acids. DNA for the CDR3: TGCGCCAGCAGCTCGGGACAGCGGGATGGCTACACCTTC. As protein: CASSSGQRDGYTF.

V gene TRBV29-1 combines with J gene TRBJ2-7; 7 bases are shared with TRBD2. Per the germline V gene, CDR1 is SQVTM and CDR2 is ANQGSEA. CDR3 length: 13 amino acids. J was trimmed by 4 bases and V by 4 bases; bases with no gene match: 7. CDR3 nucleotides: TGCAGCGTTGCTGTGGCTAGCGGTTACGAGCAGTACTTC. It is translated as CSVAVASGYEQYF.

This sequence joins TRBV7-8 and TRBJ2-5; no reliable D call. Germline V gene sequence: CDR1 SGHVS, CDR2 FQNEAQ. This CDR3 comprises 14 residues. V was clipped by 1 base and J by 2 bases, with 8 bases between them. The CDR3 DNA reads TGTGCCAGCAGCTTAGGTTCTTCACAAGAGACCCAGTACTTC. Protein sequence: CASSLGSSQETQYF.

Only a few counts were recorded for this clone. CDR3 amino acids: CASSLLGGEQFF. Here the CDR3 DNA reads TGTGCCAGCAGCCTCCTGGGGGGTGAGCAGTTCTTC. This chain joins TRBV7-9 and TRBJ2-1; weak D call: TRBD2 (6 bases). Germline CDR1 reads SEHNR; CDR2 reads FQNEAQ (reference sequence). The CDR3 has 12 residues. V lost 5 bases and J 9 bases, leaving 11 bases between the germline ends. Combining the CDR3 with reference TRBV7-9 and TRBJ2-1 gives the whole variable domain DTGVSQNPRHKITKRGQNVTFRCDPISEHNRLYWYRQTLGQGPEFLTYFQNEAQLEKSRLLSDRFSAERPKGSFSTLEIQRTEQGDSAMYLCASSLLGGEQFFGPGTRLTVL.

J is TRBJ2-3 and V is TRBV9; 9 positions agree with TRBD2. CDR1 and CDR2 (germline): SGDLS, YYNGEE. Trimming took 3 bases from V and 1 from J; bases not matched to a gene: 6. The CDR3 has 16 amino acids. CDR3 bases: TGTGCCAGCAGCGCCTATAGCGGGAGTGGCACAGATACGCAGTATTTT. Translated, it gives CASSAYSGSGTDTQYF.

This rearrangement joins TRBV15 to TRBJ2-7; D might be TRBD2 (5 bases). The CDR3 length is 14 residues. Trimming took 0 bases from V and 4 from J, leaving 10 bases between them. Per germline, CDR1 LNHNV and CDR2 YYDKDF (reference sequence). The CDR3 sequence: CATSREGEDYEQYF. CDR3 sequence (DNA): TGTGCCACCAGCAGAGAGGGAGAGGATTACGAGCAGTACTTC. The entire variable domain, with the rest obtained from reference TRBV15 and TRBJ2-7, is as follows: DAMVIQNPRYQVTQFGKPVTLSCSQTLNHNVMYWYQQKSSQAPKLLFHYYDKDFNNEADTPDNFQSRRPNTSFCFLDIRSPGLGDTAMYLCATSREGEDYEQYFGPGTRLTVT.

V is TRBV5-1 and J is TRBJ2-3; 13 nucleotides line up with TRBD2. V lost 4 bases to trimming and J lost 3 bases; unmatched junction nucleotides: 2. The CDR3 contains 15 residues. The germline V gene encodes CDR1 SGHRS and CDR2 YFSETQ. CDR3: CASSPGLAGTDTQYF. DNA for the CDR3: TGCGCCAGCAGCCCGGGACTAGCGGGAACAGATACGCAGTATTTT.

The V gene is TRBV29-1, the J gene TRBJ2-6; D may be TRBD1 or TRBD2 (5 bases each). This CDR3 spans 15 amino acids. Trimming cost V 2 bases and J 2 bases, with 10 bases left between them. Looked up from germline, CDR1 is SQVTM and CDR2 is ANQGSEA. This CDR3 reads CSVERRGAGANVLTF. The CDR3, as DNA: TGCAGCGTTGAACGGCGAGGGGCTGGGGCCAACGTCCTGACTTTC.

The table lists this clone with a few counts. The chain recombines TRBV6-6 with TRBJ1-4; TRBD1 agrees at 9 bases. With 0 bases clipped from V and 8 bases from J, the junction kept 7 bases outside the gene matches. The germline gives CDR1 MNHNY, CDR2 SVGAGI (reference sequence). The CDR3 runs 16 residues. This CDR3 reads CASSYSPGTGYEKLFF. The CDR3 nucleotides read TGTGCCAGCAGTTACTCCCCCGGGACAGGGTACGAAAAACTGTTTTTT.

This clone has a handful of counts. The rearrangement links TRBV5-5 to TRBJ2-1, with D unresolved. Trimming cost V 0 bases and J 9 bases, with 4 bases left between them. CDR3 length: 11 residues. Germline CDR1 SGHKS, CDR2 YYEKEE (reference sequence). CDR3 DNA: TGTGCCAGCAGCTTGGGCGGTGAGCAGTTCTTC. Its translation: CASSLGGEQFF.

CDR3 region: CASSPTGDGGARDGYTF. The CDR3 DNA reads as TGTGCCAGCAGTCCCACGGGCGACGGCGGAGCTAGGGATGGCTACACCTTC. This chain joins TRBV9 and TRBJ1-2; D uncertain. Deletions cut 5 bases from V and 6 bases from J, with 26 bases between. This CDR3 comprises 17 residues. Germline CDR1 reads SGDLS; CDR2 reads YYNGEE.

The V call is TRBV29-1, the J call TRBJ2-2; 8 positions match TRBD2. The ends lost 7 bases at V and 5 bases at J; junction bases unmatched: 9. This CDR3 comprises 14 residues. Looked up from germline, CDR1 is SQVTM and CDR2 is ANQGSEA. Here the CDR3 DNA reads TGCAGCGCCTCCGGGGGGGGTGAGACCGGGGAGCTGTTTTTT. This gives the protein CSASGGGETGELFF.

This clone was seen a few times. This chain joins TRBV30 and TRBJ2-3; TRBD2 agrees at 10 bases. The CDR3 runs 13 residues. The V and J ends lost 2 bases and 6 bases, in that order; junction bases with no gene match: 2. Germline CDR1 and CDR2: GTSNPN and SVGIG (reference sequence). Here the CDR3 DNA reads TGTGCCTGGAGTAGCGGGGGGGCGGATACGCAGTATTTT. Translation gives CAWSSGGADTQYF.

The chain links TRBV4-1 to TRBJ2-3; TRBD2 agrees at 8 bases. J gave up 1 base and V 1 base, and 4 bases lay outside the gene matches. The CDR3 length is 16 residues. The germline gives CDR1 MGHRA, CDR2 YSYEKL. DNA for the CDR3: TGCGCCAGCAGCCAAGGGACTAGCCGAGGCACAGATACGCAGTATTTT. Translated, it gives CASSQGTSRGTDTQYF.

This clone showed up just a few times. The genes are TRBV9 and TRBJ1-2; D is perhaps TRBD1 (5 bases). Trimming took 6 bases from V and 8 from J, leaving 20 bases between them. Germline CDR1 SGDLS, CDR2 YYNGEE. The CDR3 is made up of 14 amino acids. In nucleotides, the CDR3 is TGTGCCAGCACCGCTCAGACGACAGAGCAAGGCTACACCTTC. Translating it yields CASTAQTTEQGYTF.

This clone has a handful of counts. This sequence joins TRBV7-8 and TRBJ2-1, with 10 bases fitting TRBD2. Germline V lookup: CDR1 SGHVS, CDR2 FQNEAQ. The J segment lost 2 bases and the V segment lost 5 bases, leaving 6 bases of the junction unmatched. The CDR3 runs to 16 residues. The CDR3 region is CASSLGTSEPYNEQFF. CDR3 DNA sequence: TGTGCCAGCAGCCTAGGGACTAGCGAACCCTACAATGAGCAGTTCTTC. The whole variable domain, remainder taken from reference TRBV7-8 and TRBJ2-1, is GAGVSQSPRYKVAKRGQDVALRCDPISGHVSLFWYQQALGQGPEFLTYFQNEAQLDKSGLPSDRFFAERPEGSVSTLKIQRTQQEDSAVYLCASSLGTSEPYNEQFFGPGTRLTVL.

The CDR3 region is CAADHYEQYF. The CDR3 DNA follows: TGCGCCGCGGACCACTACGAGCAGTACTTC. V gene TRBV10-2 combines with J gene TRBJ2-7; D is unresolved. CDR1 is WSHSY and CDR2 is SAAADI in the germline V gene. The ends were cut back, 11 bases at V and 3 bases at J, with 8 bases in the middle. The CDR3 length is 10 residues.

This clone was picked up many times. This CDR3 is CASSSGLAGGRNEQFF. CDR3 nucleotides: TGTGCCAGCAGCTCCGGACTAGCGGGGGGCCGGAATGAGCAGTTCTTC. The chain has TRBV7-9 and TRBJ2-1, with 14 bases lining up with TRBD2. Germline CDR1 and CDR2: SEHNR and FQNEAQ (reference sequence). The CDR3 has 16 amino acids. V trimming: 4 bases; J trimming: 7 bases; junction bases outside the gene matches: 6.

This clone was counted once. V usage is TRBV4-1 and J usage is TRBJ2-7; D remains unclear. The CDR3 covers 15 residues. Germline CDR1 MGHRA, CDR2 YSYEKL. The germline V and J ends were trimmed by 4 bases and 2 bases, with 15 bases remaining between them. CDR3 sequence reads: CASSRLVDGAYEQYF. In DNA, the CDR3 is TGCGCCAGCAGCCGCTTGGTGGACGGAGCCTACGAGCAGTACTTC.

The chain joins TRBV4-1 to TRBJ1-1; D is uncertain. The ends were cut back, 0 bases at V and 11 bases at J, with 16 bases in the middle. The CDR3 runs 14 residues. In germline, CDR1 is MGHRA, CDR2 YSYEKL. The CDR3 DNA follows: TGCGCCAGCAGCCAAGATGGGTTAACCCTGGGGGCTTTCTTT. It translates to CASSQDGLTLGAFF.

For the CDR3, the DNA is TGCGCCAGCAGTCAGACCCAAATCAGCAATCAGCCCCAGCATTTT. Its translation: CASSQTQISNQPQHF. The chain has TRBV4-1 and TRBJ1-5; D is unresolved. Germline V gene sequence: CDR1 MGHRA, CDR2 YSYEKL. There are 15 residues in the CDR3. Between the trimmed V and J ends, which lost 6 bases and 1 base, there was a span of 13 bases.

J is TRBJ2-1 and V is TRBV2, with 7 bases aligning to TRBD1. From germline, CDR1 is SNHLY and CDR2 FYNNEI. The trim removed 6 bases at V and 0 bases at J, leaving 5 bases unmatched. The CDR3 sequence is 15 residues long. CDR3 bases: TGTGCCAGCAGGACAGGGCCGAGCTCCTACAATGAGCAGTTCTTC. This codes for CASRTGPSSYNEQFF.

This clone was detected only a few times. The gene calls are TRBV2 and TRBJ2-1, with 7 bases aligning to TRBD2. The germline V gene has CDR1 SNHLY and CDR2 FYNNEI. Trimming removed 4 bases from V and 2 bases from J; junction bases left unmatched: 5. The CDR3 has 15 amino acids. CDR3 protein: CASSGRGTTYNEQFF. In DNA, the CDR3 is TGTGCCAGCAGTGGGCGGGGGACTACCTACAATGAGCAGTTCTTC.

The chain couples TRBV28 to TRBJ2-7, with no clear D. Germline values: CDR1 MDHEN, CDR2 SYDVKM. Trimming stripped 3 bases from V and 3 bases from J, with 9 bases between. This CDR3 has 13 amino acids. As DNA, the CDR3 is TGTGCCAGCAGTTTGGCCCGTCGCTACGAGCAGTACTTC. As protein: CASSLARRYEQYF.